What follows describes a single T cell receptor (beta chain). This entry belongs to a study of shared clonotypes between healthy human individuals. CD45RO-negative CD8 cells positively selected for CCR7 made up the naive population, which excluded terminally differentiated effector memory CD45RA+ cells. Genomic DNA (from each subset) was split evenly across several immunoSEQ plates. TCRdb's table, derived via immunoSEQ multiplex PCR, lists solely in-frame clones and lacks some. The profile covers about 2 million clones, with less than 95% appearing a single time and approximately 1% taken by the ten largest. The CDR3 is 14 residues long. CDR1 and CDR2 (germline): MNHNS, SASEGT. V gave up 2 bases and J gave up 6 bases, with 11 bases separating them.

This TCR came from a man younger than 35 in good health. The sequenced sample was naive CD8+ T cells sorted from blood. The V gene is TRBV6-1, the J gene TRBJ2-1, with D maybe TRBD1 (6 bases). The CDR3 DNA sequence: TGTGCCAGCAGTGAATACAGGGCCCGCAATGAGCAGTTCTTC. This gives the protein CASSEYRARNEQFF.